This T cell receptor (beta chain) was identified during a study of cytomegalovirus exposure and HLA in healthy donors. Primers for the PCR totalled 60 Vbeta and 13 Jbeta. Generated by immunoSEQ multiplex PCR, the TCRdb table keeps only in-frame clones and is missing some. This repertoire shows 55,000 to 80,000 clones, about 72% found once; its top ten account for about 20%. Sequenced: PBMCs. The clonotype comes from a man aged 35-49 years in good health and CMV-seropositive.

For the CDR3, the DNA is TGTGCCAGCAGTGACTCGCGGGGGGTTTCCACCGGGGAGCTGTTTTTT. It is translated as CASSDSRGVSTGELFF. V usage is TRBV2 and J usage is TRBJ2-2, with TRBD2 matching over 8 bases. With V trimmed by 3 bases and J by 4 bases, 7 bases remained unmatched. Germline CDR1 SNHLY, CDR2 FYNNEI. The CDR3 loop spans 16 amino acids.